The 8 T cell receptor beta chains below were found in one sample sequenced in a study of PD-L1 blockade in urothelial cancer. The time point was: pretreatment peripheral blood. TCRdb's copy holds only in-frame clones and misses some; the assay was immunoSEQ multiplex PCR. The repertoire holds about 50,000 clones, with about 68% as singletons. Sequencing used PBMCs, obtained around atezolizumab (anti-PD-L1) treatment. The source of these receptors is a man aged 70 or older with urothelial cancer.

The chain couples TRBV7-2 to TRBJ2-2; D might be TRBD1 (6 bases). The CDR3 loop spans 16 amino acids. V was trimmed by 6 bases and J by 1 base, leaving 15 bases between them. From germline, CDR1 is SGHTA and CDR2 FQGNSA. CDR3 sequence reads: CASRISGHRNTGELFF. CDR3 sequence (DNA): TGTGCCAGCAGGATCTCGGGACACCGGAACACCGGGGAGCTGTTTTTT.

The chain recombines TRBV27 with TRBJ2-3; perhaps TRBD1 as D (6 bases). Germline assignment: CDR1 MNHEY and CDR2 SMNVEV (reference sequence). V lost 5 bases and J lost 2, with 11 bases in between. CDR3 length: 14 residues. CDR3 DNA: TGTGCCAGCAGTCCCGGACAGAACACAGATACGCAGTATTTT. It codes for CASSPGQNTDTQYF.

This chain joins TRBV9 and TRBJ2-1, with 8 bases aligning to TRBD2. The CDR3 totals 15 residues. Germline V gene data show CDR1 as SGDLS and CDR2 as YYNGEE. The V segment lost 0 bases and the J segment 3 bases; nucleotides outside the gene matches: 2. CDR3 in amino acids: CASSVEGTSYNEQFF. The CDR3 DNA sequence: TGTGCCAGCAGCGTAGAGGGGACTAGCTACAATGAGCAGTTCTTC.

The chain has TRBV4-1 and TRBJ2-3; TRBD1 agrees at 9 bases. This CDR3 comprises 15 residues. With 1 base clipped from V and 6 bases from J, the junction kept 5 bases outside the gene matches. CDR1 and CDR2 (germline): MGHRA, YSYEKL. CDR3 bases: TGCGCCAGCAGCCAAGGACAGGGGGGCGGTGATACGCAGTATTTT. Translated: CASSQGQGGGDTQYF.

This clone occurred once. The gene calls are TRBV29-1 and TRBJ1-2; D perhaps matches TRBD1 (6 bases). Germline-derived CDR1 and CDR2 are SQVTM and ANQGSEA. This CDR3 comprises 14 residues. With 4 bases removed from V and 5 bases from J, the gap between germline ends came to 17 bases. The CDR3 DNA follows: TGCAGCGTTGCCACTCCCCAGGGGACGTATGGCTACACCTTC. It is translated as CSVATPQGTYGYTF.

The gene calls are TRBV7-2 and TRBJ1-5; a weak D match, TRBD1 (5 bases). From germline, CDR1 is SGHTA and CDR2 FQGNSA. The CDR3 runs 14 residues. Between the trimmed V and J ends, which lost 1 base and 7 bases, there was a span of 11 bases. Written as DNA, the CDR3 is TGTGCCAGCAGCTTAGGACCGGGGGGACAGCCCCAGCATTTT. Protein product: CASSLGPGGQPQHF. Full variable domain (remainder filled in from reference TRBV7-2 and TRBJ1-5): GAGVSQSPSNKVTEKGKDVELRCDPISGHTALYWYRQSLGQGLEFLIYFQGNSAPDKSGLPSDRFSAERTGGSVSTLTIQRTQQEDSAVYLCASSLGPGGQPQHFGDGTRLSIL.

The genes are TRBV19 and TRBJ2-7; TRBD2 matches at 8 bases. Germline values: CDR1 LNHDA, CDR2 SQIVND (reference sequence). Trimming removed 8 bases from V and 3 bases from J; junction bases left unmatched: 9. This CDR3 comprises 14 residues. Written as DNA, the CDR3 is TGTGCCAGTGCGTGGCGGGGGGCAGGCTACGAGCAGTACTTC. It encodes CASAWRGAGYEQYF.

This chain links TRBV4-2 with TRBJ2-2; D gene ambiguous. The V gene lost 0 bases and the J gene lost 2 bases, with 7 bases spanning the gap. This CDR3 contains 15 residues. The germline V gene encodes CDR1 LGHNA and CDR2 YNFKEQ. This CDR3 reads CASSQDFRNTGELFF. The DNA for the CDR3 is TGTGCCAGCAGCCAAGATTTCAGAAACACCGGGGAGCTGTTTTTT.